Shown below are 9 T cell receptor beta chains from a single sample sequenced in a study of cytomegalovirus exposure and HLA in healthy donors. PCR employed 60 Vbeta and 13 Jbeta primers. Generated by immunoSEQ multiplex PCR, the TCRdb table keeps only in-frame clones and is missing some. The repertoire has around 100,000 clones, about 74% of them found once; the top ten carry approximately 4.3%. The sequenced sample was PBMCs. The receptors derive from a woman in her late teens or twenties in good health and CMV-seropositive.

This chain links TRBV20-1 with TRBJ2-5; no definite D call. From germline, CDR1 is DFQATT and CDR2 SNEGSKA (reference sequence). V was clipped by 5 bases and J by 4 bases, with 5 bases between them. The CDR3 sequence is 10 residues long. CDR3 bases: TGCAGTGCTGTCGGAGAGACCCAGTACTTC. Protein: CSAVGETQYF.

This rearrangement joins TRBV30 to TRBJ1-5; possible D gene TRBD1, 5 bases. The CDR3 totals 13 residues. Germline lookup yields CDR1 GTSNPN and CDR2 SVGIG (reference sequence). V shed 4 bases and J shed 6 bases, with 13 bases lying between them. The CDR3 sequence is CAWNSGGGQPQHF. The CDR3 nucleotides are TGTGCCTGGAACTCGGGCGGGGGTCAGCCCCAGCATTTT.

The genes are TRBV19 and TRBJ1-2; no clear D. Trimming removed 5 bases from V and 3 bases from J, with 10 bases in between. The CDR3 runs to 13 residues. Looked up from germline, CDR1 is LNHDA and CDR2 is SQIVND (reference sequence). The CDR3 coding sequence is TGTGCCAGTAGTGGTTCAGAATACTATGGCTACACCTTC. Translation gives CASSGSEYYGYTF.

The rearrangement uses TRBV6-5 and TRBJ2-7; 7 positions agree with TRBD1. CDR1 MNHEY and CDR2 SVGAGI come from the germline V gene. J was trimmed by 4 bases and V by 5 bases; bases with no gene match: 8. This CDR3 contains 14 residues. Here the CDR3 DNA reads TGTGCCAGCAGTCCACCGGGACAGATATACGAGCAGTACTTC. It codes for CASSPPGQIYEQYF.

The chain carries TRBV30 and TRBJ2-2, with 8 bases aligning to TRBD2. The germline V gene encodes CDR1 GTSNPN and CDR2 SVGIG (reference sequence). The CDR3 has 14 amino acids. V was pared by 3 bases and J by 7 bases, with 7 bases of the junction left unmatched. The CDR3 DNA follows: TGTGCCTGGAGGCCGCGCGGGGGGATCGGGGAGCTGTTTTTT. As protein: CAWRPRGGIGELFF.

The J gene is TRBJ2-5, the V gene TRBV6-1, with D possibly TRBD2 on 6 matching bases. This CDR3 has 13 amino acids. Germline V CDR1 and CDR2: MNHNS, SASEGT. Trimming left V 4 bases short and J 4 bases short, with 10 bases between. The DNA for the CDR3 is TGTGCCAGCAGTGGGGGACTGGCAGAGACCCAGTACTTC. Its protein is CASSGGLAETQYF.

This chain links TRBV4-2 with TRBJ2-7, with D unresolved. Trimming shortened V by 10 bases and J by 6 bases, and 13 bases separated the two germline ends. CDR1 LGHNA and CDR2 YNFKEQ come from the germline V gene. This CDR3 has 11 amino acids. The CDR3 nucleotides are TGTGCCACCTCTGTCGGTAGCGAGCAGTACTTC. Protein product: CATSVGSEQYF.

The chain links TRBV29-1 to TRBJ1-2; 7 bases align to TRBD1. V trimming: 2 bases; J trimming: 5 bases; junction bases outside the gene matches: 8. This CDR3 is built from 14 residues. Germline V gene data show CDR1 as SQVTM and CDR2 as ANQGSEA. The CDR3 is CSVELYGRGYGYTF. CDR3 coding DNA: TGCAGCGTTGAACTTTATGGCAGGGGGTATGGCTACACCTTC. The full variable domain, in which reference TRBV29-1 and TRBJ1-2 provide the parts outside the CDR3, is SAVISQKPSRDICQRGTSLTIQCQVDSQVTMMFWYRQQPGQSLTLIATANQGSEATYESGFVIDKFPISRPNLTFSTLTVSNMSPEDSSIYLCSVELYGRGYGYTFGSGTRLTVV.

V is TRBV19 and J is TRBJ2-7; TRBD1 aligns across 9 bases. Losses at the gene ends were 5 bases for V and 4 bases for J; bases not matched to a gene: 12. The germline V gene has CDR1 LNHDA and CDR2 SQIVND (reference sequence). CDR3 size: 16 residues. This CDR3 is CASSVTGGNPSYEQYF. The CDR3 region has the DNA TGTGCCAGTAGTGTGACAGGGGGTAACCCCTCGTACGAGCAGTACTTC. Based on the CDR3 plus reference TRBV19 and TRBJ2-7, the full variable domain is DGGITQSPKYLFRKEGQNVTLSCEQNLNHDAMYWYRQDPGQGLRLIYYSQIVNDFQKGDIAEGYSVSREKKESFPLTVTSAQKNPTAFYLCASSVTGGNPSYEQYFGPGTRLTVT.